The 30 T cell receptor beta chains below come from one sample, sequenced in a study of blood T cell repertoires in COVID-19. TCRdb's copy holds only in-frame clones and misses some; the assay was immunoSEQ multiplex PCR. Here the sample spans about 310,000 clones, more than 75% being singletons. The sequencing input was peripheral blood. These TCRs come from a man aged 70 or older with acute or convalescent COVID-19.

This clone is a singleton in its sample. The CDR3 DNA reads as TGTGCCAGCAGCGATGGGTGGGGTAGCGGGAGAAGTGAGCAGTTCTTC. Translating it yields CASSDGWGSGRSEQFF. This sequence joins TRBV4-2 and TRBJ2-1; TRBD2 aligns across 9 bases. The germline gives CDR1 LGHNA, CDR2 YNFKEQ. V lost 5 bases, J lost 9 bases, and 14 bases stayed unmatched. The CDR3 contains 16 residues.

This clone was detected once. The chain links TRBV29-1 to TRBJ1-1; 7 positions match TRBD1. The CDR3 has 13 residues. Germline CDR1 and CDR2: SQVTM and ANQGSEA. Trimming removed 7 bases from V and 0 bases from J; junction bases left unmatched: 5. The CDR3 region is CSGKTGMNTEAFF. For the CDR3, the DNA is TGCAGCGGCAAGACAGGGATGAACACTGAAGCTTTCTTT.

This sequence joins TRBV7-6 and TRBJ1-4; D ambiguous. The CDR3 is 17 residues long. Looked up from germline, CDR1 is SGHVS and CDR2 is FNYEAQ. V lost 0 bases, J lost 0 bases, and 11 bases lay in between. DNA for the CDR3: TGTGCCAGCAGCTTAGCGGTCTCGGGAGCAACTAATGAAAAACTGTTTTTT. Translated: CASSLAVSGATNEKLFF.

The V gene is TRBV19, the J gene TRBJ2-7, with 10 bases lining up with TRBD1. Looked up from germline, CDR1 is LNHDA and CDR2 is SQIVND (reference sequence). The CDR3 extends over 14 amino acids. The V gene end was trimmed by 3 bases and the J gene end by 6 bases; junction bases not matched to a gene: 5. The CDR3 loop reads CASSMGRQGAEQYF. The DNA for the CDR3 is TGTGCCAGTAGTATGGGGAGACAGGGGGCCGAGCAGTACTTC.

V gene TRBV5-4 combines with J gene TRBJ1-5, with D unresolved. CDR1 and CDR2 (germline): SGHNT, YYREEE (reference sequence). V was trimmed by 4 bases and J by 2 bases, leaving 13 bases between them. There are 15 residues in the CDR3. The CDR3 nucleotides are TGTGCCAGCAGCGTCGAGGGTGGGGGCAATCAGCCCCAGCATTTT. Translated, it gives CASSVEGGGNQPQHF.

The gene calls are TRBV28 and TRBJ1-2; D unresolved. Trimming removed 3 bases at V and 8 bases at J, with 16 bases between. Germline loops: CDR1 MDHEN, CDR2 SYDVKM. CDR3 size: 14 residues. CDR3 nucleotides: TGTGCCAGCAGTTTTGGTGGTGTGAGAGCGGGCTACACCTTC. Translated, it gives CASSFGGVRAGYTF.

V is TRBV18 and J is TRBJ2-5; D ambiguous. V was clipped by 0 bases and J by 4 bases, with 12 bases between them. Germline CDR1 is KGHSH and CDR2 is LQKENI. CDR3 length: 15 residues. The CDR3 sequence: CASSPPIAPGETQYF. The DNA for the CDR3 is TGTGCCAGCTCACCACCTATAGCTCCCGGAGAGACCCAGTACTTC.

Only a few counts were recorded for this clone. The V gene is TRBV24-1, the J gene TRBJ1-2; a weak D match, TRBD1 (5 bases). The germline V gene has CDR1 KGHDR and CDR2 SFDVKD. Trimming left V 0 bases short and J 8 bases short, with 15 bases between. CDR3 length: 15 residues. As DNA, the CDR3 is TGTGCCACCAGTGATTTGTCTTCGCAGGGTGGCGGCTACACCTTC. Amino acid sequence: CATSDLSSQGGGYTF.

The chain joins TRBV25-1 to TRBJ2-1, with TRBD2 matching 9 bases. J was trimmed by 2 bases and V by 6 bases; bases with no gene match: 11. The CDR3 contains 17 residues. Germline loops: CDR1 MGHDK, CDR2 SYGVNS. The CDR3 here is CASSSTSGEGTYNEQFF. The DNA for the CDR3 is TGTGCCAGCAGCTCGACTAGCGGAGAGGGTACCTACAATGAGCAGTTCTTC.

The V gene is TRBV19, the J gene TRBJ1-2; D is undetermined. The CDR3 sequence is 13 residues long. Trimming pared 2 bases from V and 1 base from J, leaving 5 bases between. Germline-derived CDR1 and CDR2 are LNHDA and SQIVND (reference sequence). CDR3 bases: TGTGCCAGTAGTATAACAGTTAACTATGGCTACACCTTC. This translates into CASSITVNYGYTF.

The chain combines TRBV19 with TRBJ1-2; possibly TRBD1 for D (5 bases). The CDR3 contains 13 residues. CDR1 LNHDA and CDR2 SQIVND come from the germline V gene (reference sequence). Trimming took 3 bases from V and 3 from J, leaving 8 bases between them. The CDR3, as DNA: TGTGCCAGTAGTATTCTACAGGACTATGGCTACACCTTC. This gives the protein CASSILQDYGYTF.

The V gene is TRBV16, the J gene TRBJ2-1; TRBD2 aligns across 9 bases. The CDR3 is 16 amino acids. The V gene's germline CDR1 is KGHSY and CDR2 FQNENV. Trimming took 4 bases from V and 1 from J; bases not matched to a gene: 5. In nucleotides, the CDR3 is TGTGCCAGCAGCCTCCGGGCGGGAGGGTCCTACAATGAGCAGTTCTTC. Amino acids: CASSLRAGGSYNEQFF.

This chain connects TRBV30 to TRBJ1-6; D possibly corresponds to TRBD1 (5 bases). Trimming took off 3 bases at V and 5 bases at J, with 29 bases between the two ends. The CDR3 is made up of 20 amino acids. Germline V lookup: CDR1 GTSNPN, CDR2 SVGIG (reference sequence). CDR3 sequence (DNA): TGTGCCTGGAGAATTAGCGGGAGGTTATTTCGGCAGGGCGATAATTCACCCCTCCACTTT. Its translation is CAWRISGRLFRQGDNSPLHF. Together with reference TRBV30 and TRBJ1-6, the CDR3 gives the full variable domain: SQTIHQWPATLVQPVGSPLSLECTVEGTSNPNLYWYRQAAGRGLQLLFYSVGIGQISSEVPQNLSASRPQDRQFILSSKKLLLSDSGFYLCAWRISGRLFRQGDNSPLHFGNGTRLTVT.

This chain joins TRBV20-1 and TRBJ2-3; the D is unclear. Germline V gene lookup returns CDR1 DFQATT and CDR2 SNEGSKA (reference sequence). Trimming left V 3 bases short and J 10 bases short, with 14 bases between. CDR3 length: 12 amino acids. Written as DNA, the CDR3 is TGCAGTGCTAGTGCTCATAACCCGGCGCAGTATTTT. Protein product: CSASAHNPAQYF.

The J gene is TRBJ1-6, the V gene TRBV2, with D unresolved. CDR1 SNHLY and CDR2 FYNNEI come from the germline V gene. This CDR3 has 16 amino acids. Trimming cost V 0 bases and J 1 base, with 7 bases left between them. As DNA, the CDR3 is TGTGCCAGCAGTGAAGCGCGGGGATCCTATAATTCACCCCTCCACTTT. This translates into CASSEARGSYNSPLHF. Supplemented by reference TRBV2 and TRBJ1-6, the full variable domain reads EPEVTQTPSHQVTQMGQEVILRCVPISNHLYFYWYRQILGQKVEFLVSFYNNEISEKSEIFDDQFSVERPDGSNFTLKIRSTKLEDSAMYFCASSEARGSYNSPLHFGNGTRLTVT.

The rearrangement joins TRBV7-9 to TRBJ2-1; TRBD1 matches 8 bases. V shed 5 bases and J 2 bases; nucleotides not matched to a gene: 11. The CDR3 runs 17 residues. CDR1 and CDR2 (germline): SEHNR, FQNEAQ (reference sequence). This chain's CDR3 is CASSRRTGQGTYNEQFF. The CDR3 coding sequence is TGTGCCAGCAGCCGCAGAACCGGACAGGGAACCTACAATGAGCAGTTCTTC. Full variable domain (missing parts from reference TRBV7-9 and TRBJ2-1): DTGVSQNPRHKITKRGQNVTFRCDPISEHNRLYWYRQTLGQGPEFLTYFQNEAQLEKSRLLSDRFSAERPKGSFSTLEIQRTEQGDSAMYLCASSRRTGQGTYNEQFFGPGTRLTVL.

This chain connects TRBV6-1 to TRBJ1-2; a weak D match, TRBD1 (6 bases). Per the germline V gene, CDR1 is MNHNS and CDR2 is SASEGT. CDR3 length: 14 residues. V lost 1 base to trimming and J lost 3 bases, with 9 bases between them. The DNA of the CDR3 is TGTGCCAGCAGTGAAGTTCGGACAGACTATGGCTACACCTTC. It codes for CASSEVRTDYGYTF.

The chain couples TRBV18 to TRBJ1-1; D possibly corresponds to TRBD1 (5 bases). With 6 bases removed from V and 10 bases from J, the gap between germline ends came to 12 bases. The germline V gene has CDR1 KGHSH and CDR2 LQKENI. This CDR3 comprises 11 residues. CDR3 sequence (DNA): TGTGCCAGCTCCCTCGACAGAGGAGCTTTCTTT. It encodes CASSLDRGAFF.

The chain has TRBV28 and TRBJ2-1; possible D gene TRBD1, 5 bases. V dropped 2 bases and J dropped 9 bases, with 5 bases sitting between them. Germline values: CDR1 MDHEN, CDR2 SYDVKM. The CDR3 contains 11 residues. This chain's CDR3 is CASSLRGEQFF. The CDR3 bases are TGTGCCAGCAGTTTAAGGGGTGAGCAGTTCTTC.

This clone appeared once. This chain joins TRBV7-2 and TRBJ1-1; tentative D call: TRBD1 (5 bases). Germline loops: CDR1 SGHTA, CDR2 FQGNSA. The CDR3 loop spans 15 amino acids. The V end lost 1 base, the J end lost 3 bases, and 12 bases lay between the germline ends. CDR3 in amino acids: CASSLVGGRDTEAFF. In DNA form, the CDR3 reads TGTGCCAGCAGCTTAGTCGGGGGAAGGGACACTGAAGCTTTCTTT.

The CDR3 sequence: CASSFDPTGASGNTIYF. CDR3 nucleotides: TGTGCCAGCAGCTTCGATCCGACAGGGGCCTCTGGAAACACCATATATTTT. This chain links TRBV5-6 with TRBJ1-3; 8 bases agree with TRBD1. The V gene end was trimmed by 2 bases and the J gene end by 0 bases; junction bases not matched to a gene: 7. The CDR3 covers 17 residues. CDR1 and CDR2 (germline): SGHDT, YYEEEE.

This chain joins TRBV19 and TRBJ1-5; D remains ambiguous. The CDR3 contains 13 residues. V dropped 5 bases and J dropped 4 bases, with 9 bases sitting between them. CDR1 and CDR2 (germline): LNHDA, SQIVND (reference sequence). The CDR3 DNA follows: TGTGCCAGTAGTGAGGGCCGGAATCAGCCCCAGCATTTT. Its translation: CASSEGRNQPQHF.

A single count supports this clone. This chain links TRBV5-8 with TRBJ2-1, with D possibly TRBD1 on 6 matching bases. The CDR3 runs to 14 residues. V dropped 0 bases and J dropped 2 bases, with 6 bases sitting between them. From germline, CDR1 is SGHTS and CDR2 YDEGEE. The CDR3 loop reads CASSLGTAYNEQFF. The CDR3, as DNA: TGTGCCAGCAGCTTGGGGACAGCCTACAATGAGCAGTTCTTC.

The J gene is TRBJ1-1, the V gene TRBV3-1 (or the pseudogene TRBV3-2), with no clear D. This CDR3 comprises 14 residues. V dropped 3 bases and J dropped 1 base, with 9 bases sitting between them. Germline lookup yields CDR1 LGHDT and CDR2 YNNKEL (reference sequence). The CDR3 spells CASSHLTENTEAFF. The CDR3 DNA sequence: TGTGCCAGCAGCCACCTCACAGAGAACACTGAAGCTTTCTTT.

This clone was seen only a few times. This sequence joins TRBV19 and TRBJ1-4, with TRBD1 matching over 8 bases. V lost 6 bases to trimming and J lost 7 bases; unmatched junction nucleotides: 10. Germline V gene data show CDR1 as LNHDA and CDR2 as SQIVND (reference sequence). The CDR3 is 15 amino acids. The CDR3 loop reads CASSLLTGAIEKLFF. The CDR3 DNA reads as TGTGCCAGTAGCCTGCTGACAGGGGCGATTGAAAAACTGTTTTTT.

This clone has more than one count but fewer than ten. V usage is TRBV11-1 and J usage is TRBJ2-1; 12 positions agree with TRBD2. This CDR3 region has 16 residues. The ends lost 5 bases at V and 8 bases at J; junction bases unmatched: 10. Germline CDR1 is SGHAT and CDR2 is FQDESV (reference sequence). For the CDR3, the DNA is TGTGCCAGCAGCCCCAGACTAGCGGGGGCTAGGGATGAGCAGTTCTTC. It specifies CASSPRLAGARDEQFF.

The rearrangement links TRBV19 to TRBJ1-5; D is undetermined. The CDR3 spans 16 residues. Germline V gives CDR1 LNHDA, CDR2 SQIVND (reference sequence). Trimming left V 2 bases short and J 5 bases short, with 16 bases between. CDR3: CASSIFAGMLDQPQHF. The DNA for the CDR3 is TGTGCCAGTAGTATATTTGCGGGGATGTTGGATCAGCCCCAGCATTTT. Using reference TRBV19 and TRBJ1-5 for the parts outside the CDR3, the full variable domain is DGGITQSPKYLFRKEGQNVTLSCEQNLNHDAMYWYRQDPGQGLRLIYYSQIVNDFQKGDIAEGYSVSREKKESFPLTVTSAQKNPTAFYLCASSIFAGMLDQPQHFGDGTRLSIL.

The chain links TRBV27 to TRBJ1-5; D may be TRBD1 (6 bases). The CDR3 is made up of 16 amino acids. In germline, CDR1 is MNHEY, CDR2 SMNVEV (reference sequence). V was cut by 5 bases and J by 10 bases, with 24 bases left in between. Here the CDR3 reads CASSRTQGPQVFPQHF. Here the CDR3 DNA reads TGTGCCAGCAGTAGGACTCAGGGGCCCCAAGTATTTCCCCAGCATTTT.

The CDR3 DNA sequence: TGTGCCAGCAGCACCCGGACAGGGGTTTGGACAGATACGCAGTATTTT. Translated: CASSTRTGVWTDTQYF. The chain recombines TRBV3-1 (or the pseudogene TRBV3-2) with TRBJ2-3; TRBD1 matches at 9 bases. The CDR3 has 16 amino acids. Germline V gives CDR1 LGHDT, CDR2 YNNKEL (reference sequence). J was trimmed by 3 bases and V by 5 bases; bases with no gene match: 9.

V gene TRBV6-6 combines with J gene TRBJ2-1, with D perhaps matching TRBD2 (6 bases). The CDR3 runs 16 residues. Per the germline V gene, CDR1 is MNHNY and CDR2 is SVGAGI (reference sequence). The V gene lost 2 bases and the J gene lost 9 bases, with 20 bases spanning the gap. CDR3: CASSYPQSVIAAEQFF. CDR3 bases: TGTGCCAGCAGTTACCCACAATCCGTAATAGCGGCTGAGCAGTTCTTC.